This T cell receptor (beta chain) was sequenced in a study of T cells after yellow fever vaccination. Points from the study as a whole: There was a small share of clonotypes that showed up in both the CD4 and CD8 compartments.

Template switching by 5'RACE produced TCR cDNA, adding a universal primer site and UMIs. TCRdb re-derived calls from the 5' RACE reads in MiXCR, one entry per CDR3 protein. The table lists 450,000 to 600,000 distinct CDR3 sequences, 13% of them singletons. CDR3 length: 15 amino acids. The J segment lost 0 bases and the V segment lost 2 bases, leaving 4 bases of the junction unmatched. Germline CDR1 reads MNHEY; CDR2 reads SVGAGI. With respect to this clonotype: Its antigen is not known.

The sample was PBMCs, taken on the day of the yellow fever booster vaccination. This TCR was sampled from a man aged 25-45 years who received the YFV17D yellow fever vaccine. This chain connects TRBV6-5 to TRBJ2-7; 7 positions match TRBD2. CDR3 nucleotides: TGTGCCAGCAGTTACGGTAGCGGGCCCTCCTACGAGCAGTACTTC. Translating gives CASSYGSGPSYEQYF.